The 25 T cell receptor beta chains in this list originate from one sample, sequenced in a study of blood T cells in healthy people across ages. The second PCR ran about 7 to 12 cycles with a sample-barcoded 5' primer and J-beta primers. MiXCR, run by TCRdb on the 5' RACE reads, gives a single entry per CDR3 protein. The sample holds hundreds of thousands of distinct CDR3 sequences, around 25% seen once. This sample also belongs to another study, concerning T cells of mothers and their children.

The sequencing sample was made of blood. The receptor source for this set is a boy younger than 18 in good health.

Turning to this clonotype: The junction departs from germline at one end; a sequencing error may be responsible. The chain links TRBV9 to TRBJ1-2; D gene unclear. CDR1 SGDLS and CDR2 YYNGEE come from the germline V gene. The CDR3 sequence is 12 residues long. The CDR3, as DNA: TGTGCCAGCAGCGCCCTAAACTATGACTACACCTTC. This codes for CASSALNYDYTF.

This chain uses TRBV29-1 with TRBJ2-2; 10 bases align to TRBD2. The V and J ends lost 3 bases and 4 bases, in that order; junction bases with no gene match: 5. Germline loops: CDR1 SQVTM, CDR2 ANQGSEA. The CDR3 sequence is 15 residues long. The DNA for the CDR3 is TGCAGCGTTGAGGCTAGCGGGGGTATCACCGGGGAGCTGTTTTTT. This translates into CSVEASGGITGELFF.

The chain is built from TRBV10-3 and TRBJ2-5; 7 bases align to TRBD1. Germline CDR1 is ENHRY and CDR2 is SYGVKD. Trimming took 3 bases from V and 4 from J; bases not matched to a gene: 5. This CDR3 has 14 residues. This chain's CDR3 is CAISDIRGPETQYF. CDR3 sequence (DNA): TGTGCCATCAGTGACATTAGGGGGCCAGAGACCCAGTACTTC.

The chain recombines TRBV20-1 with TRBJ2-1, with 11 positions matching TRBD1. The J segment lost 8 bases and the V segment lost 6 bases, leaving 6 bases of the junction unmatched. The V gene's germline CDR1 is DFQATT and CDR2 SNEGSKA (reference sequence). The CDR3 has 13 amino acids. Written as DNA, the CDR3 is TGCAGTGCCTGGGACAGGGGGGTGGATGAGCAGTTCTTC. This codes for CSAWDRGVDEQFF.

This clonotype was observed a few times. The genes are TRBV11-2 and TRBJ2-1; 8 positions match TRBD2. This CDR3 contains 16 residues. Germline CDR1 is SGHAT and CDR2 is FQNNGV. The V and J ends lost 3 bases and 6 bases, in that order; junction bases with no gene match: 10. CDR3 in amino acids: CASSLTGGALRNEQFF. The CDR3 DNA is TGTGCCAGCAGCTTGACGGGAGGGGCTTTGCGCAATGAGCAGTTCTTC.

Notes on this clonotype: Sequence at one end of the junction differs from germline and may be a read error. The chain couples TRBV6-7 to TRBJ2-1; 7 nucleotides agree with TRBD2. TRBV6-7 is known as an ORF, though its function is uncertain. The CDR3 sequence is 16 residues long. The CDR3 coding sequence is TGTGCCGGCAGTACCGAACTAGCGTGCTCCTACAATGAGCAGTTCTTC. It yields the protein CAGSTELACSYNEQFF.

This chain links TRBV15 with TRBJ2-1; no reliable D call. The CDR3 is 13 amino acids. Trimming shortened V by 3 bases and J by 7 bases, and 10 bases separated the two germline ends. In germline, CDR1 is LNHNV, CDR2 YYDKDF (reference sequence). In DNA form, the CDR3 reads TGTGCCACCAGCAGTCCCTGGGAAAATGAGCAGTTCTTC. Its translation is CATSSPWENEQFF.

This clonotype was found a few times. This chain connects TRBV5-6 to TRBJ2-7; D unresolved. The germline V gene has CDR1 SGHDT and CDR2 YYEEEE. The CDR3 has 14 amino acids. V lost 0 bases and J lost 6, with 13 bases in between. The CDR3 DNA follows: TGTGCCAGCAGCTTGGATTGGCCCCCTGGCGAGCAGTACTTC. Amino acids: CASSLDWPPGEQYF.

The chain links TRBV4-1 to TRBJ2-1, with 13 bases fitting TRBD2. Trimming cost V 0 bases and J 7 bases; bases outside gene matches: 3. Looked up from germline, CDR1 is MGHRA and CDR2 is YSYEKL. CDR3 length equals 16 residues. CDR3 residues: CASSQEELAGGNEQFF. The CDR3 DNA follows: TGCGCCAGCAGCCAAGAGGAACTAGCGGGAGGGAATGAGCAGTTCTTC.

This rearrangement joins TRBV27 to TRBJ2-5; TRBD2 might be the D (6 bases). The CDR3 runs 12 residues. Germline-derived CDR1 and CDR2 are MNHEY and SMNVEV (reference sequence). Trimming left V 3 bases short and J 8 bases short, with 10 bases between. Here the CDR3 reads CASSFGGGTQYF. The CDR3 nucleotides are TGTGCCAGCAGTTTCGGGGGAGGTACCCAGTACTTC.

The sample holds a few counts of this clonotype. The V and J genes are TRBV4-1 and TRBJ2-5; no firm D call. Germline V lookup: CDR1 MGHRA, CDR2 YSYEKL. The V end was cut by 1 base, the J end by 3 bases, with 6 bases between. The CDR3 covers 13 residues. This CDR3 is CASSQAREETQYF. CDR3 sequence (DNA): TGCGCCAGCAGCCAAGCTAGGGAAGAGACCCAGTACTTC.

CDR3 sequence: CAISESAGVSYEQYF. The CDR3 coding sequence is TGTGCCATCAGTGAGTCGGCAGGCGTCTCCTACGAGCAGTACTTC. The J gene is TRBJ2-7, the V gene TRBV10-3; no definite D call. The CDR3 contains 15 residues. Germline values: CDR1 ENHRY, CDR2 SYGVKD. The germline V and J ends were trimmed by 0 bases and 0 bases, with 9 bases remaining between them.

A remark on this clonotype: Likely a read error: the CDR3 ends without its conserved phenylalanine or tryptophan. V and J are TRBV2 and TRBJ2-7; no clear D gene. CDR1 and CDR2 (germline): SNHLY, FYNNEI. CDR3 size: 16 residues. Trimming took 4 bases from V and 3 from J, leaving 19 bases between them. CDR3 coding DNA: TGTGCCAGCAGTGGGTCATTGGGGTCCGCTGTCTACGAGCAGTACCTC. It yields the protein CASSGSLGSAVYEQYL.

The gene calls are TRBV27 and TRBJ2-1; D gene ambiguous. Between the trimmed V and J ends, which lost 3 bases and 2 bases, there was a span of 14 bases. CDR3 length: 16 residues. CDR1 and CDR2 (germline): MNHEY, SMNVEV (reference sequence). The CDR3 DNA is TGTGCCAGCAGTTTCAGGATAAGCCCCCCCTACAATGAGCAGTTCTTC. Protein sequence: CASSFRISPPYNEQFF.

This clonotype was detected a few times. The J gene is TRBJ2-5, the V gene TRBV2; the D gene is possibly TRBD1 (5 bases). The J call is doubtful: the DNA matches TRBJ2-1 better. This CDR3 comprises 13 residues. Looked up from germline, CDR1 is SNHLY and CDR2 is FYNNEI. CDR3 nucleotides: TGTGCCAGCAGGAACCAACAGGTTAATGAGCAGTTCTTC. Amino acid sequence: CASRNQQVNEQFF.

This clonotype has just a few counts. The chain uses TRBV9 and TRBJ2-5, with TRBD1 identical over 10 bases. This CDR3 contains 15 residues. J gave up 6 bases and V 0 bases, and 5 bases lay outside the gene matches. CDR1 is SGDLS and CDR2 is YYNGEE in the germline V gene. As DNA, the CDR3 is TGTGCCAGCAGCGTAGAGGGGGACAGGGGTCAGACCCAGTACTTC. It specifies CASSVEGDRGQTQYF.

The CDR3 protein is CSASRGDEKLFF. CDR3 sequence (DNA): TGCAGCGCGTCCAGGGGGGATGAAAAACTGTTTTTT. This chain uses TRBV29-1 with TRBJ1-4; 7 positions agree with TRBD1. Germline V gene lookup returns CDR1 SQVTM and CDR2 ANQGSEA. V lost 7 bases to trimming and J lost 6 bases; unmatched junction nucleotides: 5. The CDR3 is made up of 12 amino acids.

This sequence joins TRBV10-3 and TRBJ2-5, with 9 bases lining up with TRBD2. CDR1 is ENHRY, CDR2 SYGVKD, per germline. The CDR3 covers 14 residues. V lost 7 bases, J lost 2 bases, and 5 bases stayed unmatched. The CDR3 DNA reads TGTGCCATCAACCAGCTAGCGGGGCAAGAGACCCAGTACTTC. It codes for CAINQLAGQETQYF.

The rearrangement joins TRBV2 to TRBJ2-1; D might be TRBD1 or TRBD2, each matching 5 bases. Germline V CDR1 and CDR2: SNHLY, FYNNEI. CDR3 size: 16 residues. V gave up 0 bases and J gave up 4 bases, with 13 bases separating them. CDR3 coding DNA: TGTGCCAGCAGTGAAGCCGGGACCGATAGTTACAATGAGCAGTTCTTC. Its protein is CASSEAGTDSYNEQFF.

The rearrangement joins TRBV7-9 to TRBJ2-7, with TRBD1 as a possible D gene (6 bases). The CDR3 consists of 15 residues. The V gene lost 2 bases and the J gene lost 5 bases, with 16 bases spanning the gap. Germline values: CDR1 SEHNR, CDR2 FQNEAQ (reference sequence). The CDR3 DNA is TGTGCCAGCAGCTTAACAGGGACACCGGGTGACGAGCAGTACTTC. Its translation is CASSLTGTPGDEQYF.

V is TRBV10-2 and J is TRBJ2-5; D uncertain. V was trimmed by 5 bases and J by 5 bases, leaving 15 bases between them. The CDR3 totals 14 residues. CDR1 WSHSY and CDR2 SAAADI come from the germline V gene. The CDR3 protein is CASSWELESETQYF. DNA for the CDR3: TGCGCCAGCAGTTGGGAACTCGAGTCGGAGACCCAGTACTTC.

This clonotype occurred a few times. The chain employs TRBV12-5 and TRBJ2-1; 8 bases line up with TRBD2. CDR1 is LGHNT, CDR2 FRNRAP, per germline. The J segment lost 8 bases and the V segment lost 3 bases, leaving 9 bases of the junction unmatched. CDR3 size: 15 residues. The CDR3, as DNA: TGTGCTAGTGGTTTCCCGGGTAGCGGGATCGATGAGCAGTTCTTC. Translating gives CASGFPGSGIDEQFF.

The V call is TRBV9, the J call TRBJ2-3; tentative D call: TRBD1 (6 bases). Trimming removed 2 bases at V and 1 base at J, with 8 bases between. The CDR3 is 14 amino acids. Germline CDR1 SGDLS, CDR2 YYNGEE. CDR3 amino acids: CASSVTGRTDTQYF. The DNA for the CDR3 is TGTGCCAGCAGCGTGACAGGACGCACAGATACGCAGTATTTT.

This clonotype has a handful of counts. CDR3 DNA sequence: TGTGCCACCAGCAGAGAAAGACTAGGGGGAGAGACCCAGTACTTC. Translated: CATSRERLGGETQYF. This chain uses TRBV15 with TRBJ2-5, with D possibly called TRBD1 or TRBD2 (6 bases each). This CDR3 comprises 15 residues. Trimming shortened V by 0 bases and J by 4 bases, and 12 bases separated the two germline ends. Germline values: CDR1 LNHNV, CDR2 YYDKDF (reference sequence).

This clonotype has more than one count but fewer than ten. J is TRBJ2-5 and V is TRBV28; D gene ambiguous. The closer fit of TRBJ2-7 to the DNA end suggests the J call may be wrong. This CDR3 contains 14 residues. CDR1 MDHEN and CDR2 SYDVKM come from the germline V gene. CDR3 in amino acids: CASKLGWASYEQYF. CDR3 nucleotide sequence: TGTGCCAGCAAATTAGGGTGGGCATCCTACGAGCAGTACTTC.